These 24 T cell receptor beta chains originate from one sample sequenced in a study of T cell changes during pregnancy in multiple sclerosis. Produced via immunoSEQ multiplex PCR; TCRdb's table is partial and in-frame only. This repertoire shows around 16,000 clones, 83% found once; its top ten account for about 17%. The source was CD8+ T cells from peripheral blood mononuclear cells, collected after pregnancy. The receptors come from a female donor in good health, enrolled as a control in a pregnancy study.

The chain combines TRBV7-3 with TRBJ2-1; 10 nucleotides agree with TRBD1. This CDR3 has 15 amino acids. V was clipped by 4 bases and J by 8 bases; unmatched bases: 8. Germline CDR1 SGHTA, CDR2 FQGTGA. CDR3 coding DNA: TGTGCCAGCAGCTGGTCGGGGACAGGGGTTGATGAGCAGTTCTTC. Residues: CASSWSGTGVDEQFF.

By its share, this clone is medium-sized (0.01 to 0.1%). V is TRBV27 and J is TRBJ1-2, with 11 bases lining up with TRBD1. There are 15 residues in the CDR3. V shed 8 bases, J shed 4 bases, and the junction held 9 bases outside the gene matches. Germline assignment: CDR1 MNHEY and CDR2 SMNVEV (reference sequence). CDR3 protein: CASGTGQGAPYGYTF. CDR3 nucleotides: TGTGCCAGCGGGACAGGACAGGGGGCTCCCTATGGCTACACCTTC.

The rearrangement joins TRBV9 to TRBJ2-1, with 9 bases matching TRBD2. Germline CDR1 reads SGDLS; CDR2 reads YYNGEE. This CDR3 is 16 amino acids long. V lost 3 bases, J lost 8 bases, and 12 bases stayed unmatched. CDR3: CASSEWGRGGVHEQFF. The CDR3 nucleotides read TGTGCCAGCAGCGAGTGGGGGCGGGGGGGTGTCCATGAGCAGTTCTTC.

This CDR3 reads CASSLSHRDRDANEQFF. DNA of the CDR3: TGTGCCAGCAGCCTATCCCACCGGGACAGGGACGCCAATGAGCAGTTCTTC. The rearrangement links TRBV9 to TRBJ2-1; 9 nucleotides agree with TRBD1. The CDR3 length is 17 residues. The germline gives CDR1 SGDLS, CDR2 YYNGEE. The V gene end was trimmed by 4 bases and the J gene end by 6 bases; junction bases not matched to a gene: 14.

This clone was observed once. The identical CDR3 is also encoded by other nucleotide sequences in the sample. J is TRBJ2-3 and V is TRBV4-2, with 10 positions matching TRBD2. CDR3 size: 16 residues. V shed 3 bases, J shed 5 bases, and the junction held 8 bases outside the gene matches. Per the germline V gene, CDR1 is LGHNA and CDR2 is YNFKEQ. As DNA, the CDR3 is TGTGCCAGCAGCCAGGAGGCTGCTAGCGGGGGAGATACGCAGTATTTT. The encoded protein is CASSQEAASGGDTQYF.

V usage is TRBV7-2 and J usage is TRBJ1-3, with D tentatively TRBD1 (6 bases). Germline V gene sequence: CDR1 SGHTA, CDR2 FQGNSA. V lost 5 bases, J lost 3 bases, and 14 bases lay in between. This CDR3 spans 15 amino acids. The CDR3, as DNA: TGTGCCAGCAGCACGGGAACAGGGTTTGGAAACACCATATATTTT. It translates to CASSTGTGFGNTIYF.

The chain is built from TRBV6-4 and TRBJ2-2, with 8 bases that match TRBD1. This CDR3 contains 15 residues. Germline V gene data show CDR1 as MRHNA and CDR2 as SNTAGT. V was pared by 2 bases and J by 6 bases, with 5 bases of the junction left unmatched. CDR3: CASSDQQGGAGELFF. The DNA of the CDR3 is TGTGCCAGCAGTGACCAACAGGGGGGAGCCGGGGAGCTGTTTTTT.

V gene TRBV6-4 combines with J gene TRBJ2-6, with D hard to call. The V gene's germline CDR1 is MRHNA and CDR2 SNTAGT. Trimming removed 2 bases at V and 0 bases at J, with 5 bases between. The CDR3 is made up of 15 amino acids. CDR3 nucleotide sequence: TGTGCCAGCAGTGACACAACCTCTGGGGCCAACGTCCTGACTTTC. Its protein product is CASSDTTSGANVLTF.

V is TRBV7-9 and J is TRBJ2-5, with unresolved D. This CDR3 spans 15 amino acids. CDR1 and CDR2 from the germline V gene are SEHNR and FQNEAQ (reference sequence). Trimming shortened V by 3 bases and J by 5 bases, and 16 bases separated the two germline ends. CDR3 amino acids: CASSFWADTSETQYF. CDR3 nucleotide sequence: TGTGCCAGCAGCTTTTGGGCAGACACTTCGGAGACCCAGTACTTC.

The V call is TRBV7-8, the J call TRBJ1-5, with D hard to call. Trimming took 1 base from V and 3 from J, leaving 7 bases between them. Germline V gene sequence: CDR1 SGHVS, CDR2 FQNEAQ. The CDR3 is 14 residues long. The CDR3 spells CASSLGGYNQPQHF. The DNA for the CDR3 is TGTGCCAGCAGCTTAGGCGGCTACAATCAGCCCCAGCATTTT.

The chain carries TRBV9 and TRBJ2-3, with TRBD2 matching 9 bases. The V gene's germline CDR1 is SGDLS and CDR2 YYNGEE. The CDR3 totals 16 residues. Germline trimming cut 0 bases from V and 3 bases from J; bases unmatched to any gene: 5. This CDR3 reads CASSVEGSGSTDTQYF. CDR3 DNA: TGTGCCAGCAGCGTAGAAGGTAGCGGGAGTACAGATACGCAGTATTTT.

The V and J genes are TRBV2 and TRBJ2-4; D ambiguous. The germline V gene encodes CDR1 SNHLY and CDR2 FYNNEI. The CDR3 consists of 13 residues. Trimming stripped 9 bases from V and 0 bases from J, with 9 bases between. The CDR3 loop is CARRHPAKNIQYF. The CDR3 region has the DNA TGTGCCAGAAGACATCCAGCCAAAAACATTCAGTACTTC.

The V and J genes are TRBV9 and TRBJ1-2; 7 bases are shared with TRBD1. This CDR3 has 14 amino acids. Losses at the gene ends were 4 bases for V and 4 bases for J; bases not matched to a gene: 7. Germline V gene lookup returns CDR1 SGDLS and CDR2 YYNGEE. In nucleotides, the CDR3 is TGTGCCAGCAGCCCCGGACAGGCGATCTATGGCTACACCTTC. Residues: CASSPGQAIYGYTF.

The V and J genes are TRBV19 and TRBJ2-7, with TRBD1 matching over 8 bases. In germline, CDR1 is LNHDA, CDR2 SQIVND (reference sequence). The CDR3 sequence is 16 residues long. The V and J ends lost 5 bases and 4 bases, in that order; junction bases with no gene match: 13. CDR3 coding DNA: TGTGCCAGTAGTTCCACTATTGACAGGGGAGTATACGAGCAGTACTTC. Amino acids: CASSSTIDRGVYEQYF.

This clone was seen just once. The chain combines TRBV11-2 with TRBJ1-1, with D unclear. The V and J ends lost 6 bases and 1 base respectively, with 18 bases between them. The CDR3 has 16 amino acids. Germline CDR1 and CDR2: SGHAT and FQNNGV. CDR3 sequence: CASRPETGEANTEAFF. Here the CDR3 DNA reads TGTGCCAGCAGACCAGAGACGGGTGAGGCGAACACTGAAGCTTTCTTT.

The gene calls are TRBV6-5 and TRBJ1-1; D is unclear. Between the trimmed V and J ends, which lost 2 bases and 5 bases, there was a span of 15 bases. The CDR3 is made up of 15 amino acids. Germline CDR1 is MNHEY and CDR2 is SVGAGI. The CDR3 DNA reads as TGTGCCAGCAGTTACGAATCCGAGGGTGGAACTGAAGCTTTCTTT. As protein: CASSYESEGGTEAFF.

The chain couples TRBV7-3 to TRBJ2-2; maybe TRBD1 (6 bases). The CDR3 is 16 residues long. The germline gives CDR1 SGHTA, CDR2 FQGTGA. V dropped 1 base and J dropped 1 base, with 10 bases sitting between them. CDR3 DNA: TGTGCCAGCAGCTTAAGTCCAGGGGAGAACACCGGGGAGCTGTTTTTT. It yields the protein CASSLSPGENTGELFF.

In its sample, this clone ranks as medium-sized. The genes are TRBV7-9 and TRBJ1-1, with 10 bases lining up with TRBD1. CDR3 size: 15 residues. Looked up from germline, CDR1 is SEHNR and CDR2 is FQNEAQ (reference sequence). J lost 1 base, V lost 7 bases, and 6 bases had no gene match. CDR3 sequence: CASKWTGGKNTEAFF. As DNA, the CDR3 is TGTGCCAGCAAATGGACAGGGGGAAAGAACACTGAAGCTTTCTTT.

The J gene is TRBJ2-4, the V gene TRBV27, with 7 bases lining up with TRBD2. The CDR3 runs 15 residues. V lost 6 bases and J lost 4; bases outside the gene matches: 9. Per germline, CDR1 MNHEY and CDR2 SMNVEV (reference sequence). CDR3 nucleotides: TGTGCCAGCAGCACCGGGAGGCCCTTAAAAAACATTCAGTACTTC. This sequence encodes CASSTGRPLKNIQYF.

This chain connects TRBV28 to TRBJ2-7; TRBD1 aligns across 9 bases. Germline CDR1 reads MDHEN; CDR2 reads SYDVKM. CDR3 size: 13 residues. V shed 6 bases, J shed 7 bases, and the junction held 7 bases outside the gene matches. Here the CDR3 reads CASSHWTGDEQYF. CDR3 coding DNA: TGTGCCAGCAGCCACTGGACAGGGGATGAGCAGTACTTC.

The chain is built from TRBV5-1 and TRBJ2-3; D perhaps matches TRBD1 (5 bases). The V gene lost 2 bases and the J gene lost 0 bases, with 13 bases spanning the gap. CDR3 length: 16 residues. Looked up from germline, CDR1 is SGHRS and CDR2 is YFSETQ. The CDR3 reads CASSLLTGQSTDTQYF. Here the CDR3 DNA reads TGCGCCAGCAGCTTATTAACAGGCCAAAGCACAGATACGCAGTATTTT.

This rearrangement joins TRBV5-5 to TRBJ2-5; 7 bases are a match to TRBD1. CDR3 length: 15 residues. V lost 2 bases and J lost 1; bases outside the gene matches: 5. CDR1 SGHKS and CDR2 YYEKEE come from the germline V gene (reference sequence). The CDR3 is CASSFGDSSQETQYF. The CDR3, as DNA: TGTGCCAGCAGCTTCGGGGACAGCAGCCAAGAGACCCAGTACTTC.

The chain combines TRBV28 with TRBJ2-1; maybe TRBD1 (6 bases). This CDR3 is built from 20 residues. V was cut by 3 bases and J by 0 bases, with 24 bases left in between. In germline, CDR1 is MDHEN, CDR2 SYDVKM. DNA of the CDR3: TGTGCCAGCAGTTTCCTTTGGGACACAGAACCTAGGGTCTCCTACAATGAGCAGTTCTTC. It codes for CASSFLWDTEPRVSYNEQFF. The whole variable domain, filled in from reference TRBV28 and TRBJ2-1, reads DVKVTQSSRYLVKRTGEKVFLECVQDMDHENMFWYRQDPGLGLRLIYFSYDVKMKEKGDIPEGYSVSREKKERFSLILESASTNQTSMYLCASSFLWDTEPRVSYNEQFFGPGTRLTVL.

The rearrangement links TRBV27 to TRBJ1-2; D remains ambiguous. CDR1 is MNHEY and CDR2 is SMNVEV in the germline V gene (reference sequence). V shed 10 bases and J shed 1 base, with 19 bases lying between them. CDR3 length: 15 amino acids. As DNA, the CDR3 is TGTGCCACCCGAGAGGAGCCGGGGAATAACTATGGCTACACCTTC. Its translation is CATREEPGNNYGYTF.